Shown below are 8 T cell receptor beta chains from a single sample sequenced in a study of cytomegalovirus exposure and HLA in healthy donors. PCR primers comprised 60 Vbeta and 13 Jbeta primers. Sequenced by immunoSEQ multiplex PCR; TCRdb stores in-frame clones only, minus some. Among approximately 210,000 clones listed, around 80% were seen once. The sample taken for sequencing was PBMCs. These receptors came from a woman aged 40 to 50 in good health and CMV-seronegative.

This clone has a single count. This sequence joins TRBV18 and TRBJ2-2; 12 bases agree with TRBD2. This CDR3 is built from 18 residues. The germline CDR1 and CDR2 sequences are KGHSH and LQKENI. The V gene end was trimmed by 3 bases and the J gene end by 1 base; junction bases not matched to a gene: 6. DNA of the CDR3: TGTGCCAGCTCACCGGCTAGCGGGAGGGCCGAGAACACCGGGGAGCTGTTTTTT. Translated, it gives CASSPASGRAENTGELFF.

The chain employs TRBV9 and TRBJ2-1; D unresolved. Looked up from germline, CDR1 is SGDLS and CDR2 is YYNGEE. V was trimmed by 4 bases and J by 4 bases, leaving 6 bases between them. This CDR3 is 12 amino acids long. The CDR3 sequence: CASSPSYNEQFF. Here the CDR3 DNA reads TGTGCCAGCAGCCCGAGTTACAATGAGCAGTTCTTC.

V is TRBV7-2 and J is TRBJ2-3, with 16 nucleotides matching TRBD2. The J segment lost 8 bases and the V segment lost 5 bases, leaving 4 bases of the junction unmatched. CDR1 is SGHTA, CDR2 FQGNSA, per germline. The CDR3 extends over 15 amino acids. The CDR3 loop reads CASSPGLAGGGTQYF. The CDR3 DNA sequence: TGTGCCAGCAGCCCGGGACTAGCGGGAGGGGGTACGCAGTATTTT.

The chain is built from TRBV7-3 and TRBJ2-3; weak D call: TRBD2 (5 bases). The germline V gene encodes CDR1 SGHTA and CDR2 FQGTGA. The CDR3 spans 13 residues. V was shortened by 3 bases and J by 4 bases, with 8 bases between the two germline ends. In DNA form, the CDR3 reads TGTGCCAGCAGCTTTAGAGGGCCAGATACGCAGTATTTT. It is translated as CASSFRGPDTQYF. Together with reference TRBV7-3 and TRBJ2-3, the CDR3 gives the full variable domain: GAGVSQTPSNKVTEKGKYVELRCDPISGHTALYWYRQSLGQGPEFLIYFQGTGAADDSGLPNDRFFAVRPEGSVSTLKIQRTERGDSAVYLCASSFRGPDTQYFGPGTRLTVL.

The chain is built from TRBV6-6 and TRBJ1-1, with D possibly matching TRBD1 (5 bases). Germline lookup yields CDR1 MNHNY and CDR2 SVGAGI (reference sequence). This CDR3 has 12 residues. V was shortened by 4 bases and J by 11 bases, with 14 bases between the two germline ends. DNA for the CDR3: TGTGCCAGCAGTTGGGGGGGACGGGTGGCTTTCTTT. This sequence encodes CASSWGGRVAFF.

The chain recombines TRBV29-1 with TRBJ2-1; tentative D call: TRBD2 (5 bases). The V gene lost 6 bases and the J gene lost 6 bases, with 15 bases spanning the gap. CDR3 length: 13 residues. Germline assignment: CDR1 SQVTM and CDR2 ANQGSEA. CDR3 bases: TGCAGCGTCGATCAGAGGGTTCCCAATGAGCAGTTCTTC. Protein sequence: CSVDQRVPNEQFF.

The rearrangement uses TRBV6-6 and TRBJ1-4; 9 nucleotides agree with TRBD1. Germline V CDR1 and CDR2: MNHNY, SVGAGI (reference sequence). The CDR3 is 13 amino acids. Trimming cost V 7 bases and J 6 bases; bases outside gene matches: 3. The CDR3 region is CASNRDRDEKLFF. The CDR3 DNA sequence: TGTGCCAGCAATCGGGACAGGGATGAAAAACTGTTTTTT.

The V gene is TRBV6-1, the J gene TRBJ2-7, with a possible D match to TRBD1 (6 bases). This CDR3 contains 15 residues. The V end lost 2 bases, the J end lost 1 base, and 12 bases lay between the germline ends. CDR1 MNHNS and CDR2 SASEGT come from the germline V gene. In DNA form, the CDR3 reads TGTGCCAGCAGTGAATCAGGGGTTGGGTCCTACGAGCAGTACGTC. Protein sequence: CASSESGVGSYEQYV.